The TCR beta chain under discussion was sequenced for a study of OX40 agonist ivuxolimab in advanced cancers. Study in general: Ivuxolimab, an antibody that agonizes OX40 (CD134), was administered to the patients. In this trial design, patients received ivuxolimab intravenously at 0.01 to 10 mg/kg every 2 weeks.

Libraries were prepared by immunoSEQ multiplex PCR; TCRdb keeps only in-frame clonotypes and omits some of them. The sample has 25,000 to 35,000 clones, more than 85% seen once. Germline CDR1 is MNHEY and CDR2 is SVGAGI. Trimming left V 2 bases short and J 7 bases short, with 9 bases between. The CDR3 extends over 13 amino acids. The sequence was obtained from an adult with an advanced solid tumor such as melanoma, head and neck, liver or kidney cancer. J is TRBJ2-1 and V is TRBV6-5; D is undetermined. The specimen comprised CD4+ or CD8+ T cells sorted from blood, sampled in a trial of the OX40 agonist ivuxolimab. In DNA, the CDR3 is TGTGCCAGCAGTTACGATCCAGCTAATGAGCAGTTCTTC. Translation gives CASSYDPANEQFF.